Below, one T cell receptor beta chain is given with its context. The target antigen is unknown. This sample was included in a study of CD8+ T cells in alopecia areata. In germline, CDR1 is GTSNPN, CDR2 SVGIG (reference sequence). The length of the CDR3 is 10 residues. Trimming shortened V by 8 bases and J by 8 bases, and 12 bases separated the two germline ends. Study-wide results and limits: TCR sharing across patients was less clear than in mice, possibly HLA-related.

Isolated RNA was reverse transcribed into cDNA used as the sequencing template. Sequencing used immunoSEQ multiplex PCR; TCRdb keeps in-frame clones, though not all of them. The profile shows approximately 59,000 clones, approximately 45% of them singletons. This clonotype was sampled from a human donor with alopecia areata. This rearrangement joins TRBV30 to TRBJ1-2; no definite D call. The sample here was CD8+ T cells sorted from blood, taken at week 0. Here the CDR3 DNA reads TGTGCCGGGTTGTCGGCCGGCTACACCTTC. Its protein product is CAGLSAGYTF.